One sample yielded the 12 T cell receptor beta chains listed below, sequenced in a study of cytomegalovirus exposure and HLA in healthy donors. Use of 60 Vbeta and 13 Jbeta primers characterized the PCR. Sequencing used immunoSEQ multiplex PCR; TCRdb keeps in-frame clones, though not all of them. The sample shows about 150,000 clones, around 80% of them seen only once. The sequencing sample was made of PBMCs. The receptors were sampled from a man aged 18 to 30 in good health and CMV-seronegative.

This clone was seen once. The V and J genes are TRBV11-2 and TRBJ1-1; D gene uncertain. The CDR3 totals 12 residues. With 6 bases removed from V and 3 bases from J, the gap between germline ends came to 8 bases. In germline, CDR1 is SGHAT, CDR2 FQNNGV. CDR3 in amino acids: CASRGRDTEAFF. The CDR3 DNA reads TGTGCCAGCAGAGGGCGGGACACTGAAGCTTTCTTT.

V and J are TRBV7-2 and TRBJ1-1, with D possibly being TRBD1 (5 bases). The germline CDR1 and CDR2 sequences are SGHTA and FQGNSA. Trimming shortened V by 5 bases and J by 0 bases, and 10 bases separated the two germline ends. CDR3 length: 14 residues. CDR3 residues: CASSPGGMNTEAFF. CDR3 bases: TGTGCCAGCAGCCCCGGGGGGATGAACACTGAAGCTTTCTTT.

This chain connects TRBV4-3 to TRBJ2-2; TRBD1 agrees at 9 bases. Germline CDR1 reads LGHNA; CDR2 reads YSLEER. The CDR3 has 15 amino acids. Losses at the gene ends were 8 bases for V and 5 bases for J; bases not matched to a gene: 9. CDR3 loop: CASGTRDRATGELFF. CDR3 DNA sequence: TGCGCCAGCGGTACCCGGGACAGGGCTACCGGGGAGCTGTTTTTT.

The rearrangement links TRBV5-4 to TRBJ1-5, with 9 nucleotides matching TRBD1. Losses at the gene ends were 3 bases for V and 6 bases for J; bases not matched to a gene: 4. CDR3 length: 14 amino acids. Looked up from germline, CDR1 is SGHNT and CDR2 is YYREEE (reference sequence). The CDR3 DNA sequence: TGTGCCAGCAGCTCGGACAGGGGTACTCAGCCCCAGCATTTT. Encoded protein: CASSSDRGTQPQHF.

CDR3 residues: CASSLPDRGDTQYF. The CDR3 nucleotides are TGTGCCAGCAGTTTACCGGACAGAGGAGATACGCAGTATTTT. The chain couples TRBV27 to TRBJ2-3, with D perhaps matching TRBD1 (6 bases). CDR3 length equals 14 residues. V lost 2 bases and J lost 5, with 11 bases in between. Per germline, CDR1 MNHEY and CDR2 SMNVEV (reference sequence).

The genes are TRBV11-3 and TRBJ2-3, with a tentative D call TRBD2 (7 bases). CDR1 is SGHNT and CDR2 is YENEEA in the germline V gene. V was pared by 2 bases and J by 4 bases, with 19 bases between. The CDR3 totals 17 residues. In DNA, the CDR3 is TGTGCCAGCAGCTTACGGGGGGACACCGCCTTAGCAGATACGCAGTATTTT. Protein product: CASSLRGDTALADTQYF.

The chain uses TRBV6-4 and TRBJ2-1, with 12 bases aligning to TRBD2. V shed 4 bases and J 3 bases; nucleotides not matched to a gene: 1. This CDR3 region has 15 residues. Germline assignment: CDR1 MRHNA and CDR2 SNTAGT. CDR3 sequence: CASSGLAGDYNEQFF. In DNA form, the CDR3 reads TGTGCCAGCAGTGGACTAGCGGGAGACTACAATGAGCAGTTCTTC.

This clone was counted a few times. This chain joins TRBV19 and TRBJ1-5; weak D call: TRBD1 (5 bases). The CDR3 totals 16 residues. Germline CDR1 LNHDA, CDR2 SQIVND (reference sequence). V was shortened by 6 bases and J by 0 bases, with 15 bases between the two germline ends. CDR3 nucleotide sequence: TGTGCCAGTAGGGCCCCCGAGACAGTTAGCAATCAGCCCCAGCATTTT. Translating gives CASRAPETVSNQPQHF.

This chain uses TRBV25-1 with TRBJ2-1; the D is unclear. From germline, CDR1 is MGHDK and CDR2 SYGVNS. The germline V and J ends were trimmed by 2 bases and 7 bases, with 9 bases remaining between them. The CDR3 consists of 13 residues. CDR3 protein: CASSEVAANEQFF. DNA for the CDR3: TGTGCCAGCAGTGAAGTTGCGGCGAATGAGCAGTTCTTC.

This clone was observed once. The CDR3 DNA follows: TGTGCCATCAGTGTCAGTTTGGCGAGGGGGCGCTTCTACGAGCAGTACTTC. Its protein is CAISVSLARGRFYEQYF. The chain recombines TRBV10-3 with TRBJ2-7; TRBD1 aligns across 7 bases. The trim removed 4 bases at V and 3 bases at J, leaving 15 bases unmatched. CDR3 length: 17 residues. Germline V lookup: CDR1 ENHRY, CDR2 SYGVKD.

This clone was found a few times. The chain employs TRBV7-8 and TRBJ1-5; no reliable D call. Trimming removed 1 base at V and 5 bases at J, with 6 bases between. The CDR3 is 13 amino acids. Germline assignment: CDR1 SGHVS and CDR2 FQNEAQ. The CDR3 coding sequence is TGTGCCAGCAGCTTAGGCCAGTATCAGCCCCAGCATTTT. Protein: CASSLGQYQPQHF.

J is TRBJ2-2 and V is TRBV6-6; TRBD1 matches 10 bases. V lost 6 bases and J lost 1; bases outside the gene matches: 2. The length of the CDR3 is 15 residues. Germline V gives CDR1 MNHNY, CDR2 SVGAGI (reference sequence). Here the CDR3 reads CASSRDRGNTGELFF. For the CDR3, the DNA is TGTGCCAGCAGCCGGGACAGGGGGAACACCGGGGAGCTGTTTTTT.